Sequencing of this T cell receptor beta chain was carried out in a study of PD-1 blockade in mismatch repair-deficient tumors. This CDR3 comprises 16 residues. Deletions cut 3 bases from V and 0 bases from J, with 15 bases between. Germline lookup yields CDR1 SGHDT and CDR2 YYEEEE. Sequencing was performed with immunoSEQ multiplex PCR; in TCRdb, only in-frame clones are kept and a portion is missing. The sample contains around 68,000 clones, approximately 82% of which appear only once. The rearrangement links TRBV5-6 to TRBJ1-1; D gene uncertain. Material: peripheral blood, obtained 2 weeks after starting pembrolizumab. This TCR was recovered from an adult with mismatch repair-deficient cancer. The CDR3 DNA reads TGTGCCAGCAGCTCGCGGACGGCGCGGGTGAACACTGAAGCTTTCTTT. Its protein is CASSSRTARVNTEAFF.